The sequence of this TCR beta chain was determined in a study of blood T cell repertoires in COVID-19. Overall study: Samples representing acute and convalescent COVID-19 were sourced from the United States, Italy and Spain.

Repertoires were generated with immunoSEQ multiplex PCR, while TCRdb's copy carries only in-frame clones and drops some. The sample shows hundreds of thousands of clones, around 88% of them seen only once. Enrolled during active infection, Seattle patients were then followed longitudinally. Note on this clone: The same CDR3 arises from other DNA sequences in this sample as well.

CDR1 SGHDT and CDR2 YYEEEE come from the germline V gene. V was clipped by 2 bases and J by 4 bases; unmatched bases: 4. This CDR3 has 14 amino acids. This sequence originates from a woman aged 65 to 85 with COVID-19, enrolled during active disease. The sample consisted of peripheral blood. The chain is built from TRBV5-6 and TRBJ1-2; 8 bases fit TRBD1. This CDR3 is CASSLGQGPYGYTF. The CDR3 coding sequence is TGTGCCAGCAGCTTAGGACAGGGCCCCTATGGCTACACCTTC.